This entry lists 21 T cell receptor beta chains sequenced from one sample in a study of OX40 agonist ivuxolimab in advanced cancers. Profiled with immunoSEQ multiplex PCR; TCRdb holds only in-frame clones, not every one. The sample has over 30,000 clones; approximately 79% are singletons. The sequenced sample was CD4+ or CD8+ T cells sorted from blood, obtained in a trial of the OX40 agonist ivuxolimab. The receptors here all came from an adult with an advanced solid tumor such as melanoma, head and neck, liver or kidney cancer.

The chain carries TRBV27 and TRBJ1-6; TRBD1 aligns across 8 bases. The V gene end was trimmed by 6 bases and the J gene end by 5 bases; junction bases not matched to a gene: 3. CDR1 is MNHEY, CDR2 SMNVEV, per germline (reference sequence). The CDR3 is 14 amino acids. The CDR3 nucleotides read TGTGCCAGCAGCGGACAGGGTAATAATTCACCCCTCCACTTT. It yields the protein CASSGQGNNSPLHF.

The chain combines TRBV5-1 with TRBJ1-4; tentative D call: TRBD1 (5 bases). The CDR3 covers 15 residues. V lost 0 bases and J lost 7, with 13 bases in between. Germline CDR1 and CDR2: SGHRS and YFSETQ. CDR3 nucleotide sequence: TGCGCCAGCAGCTTGGATGGGGGGGACTTTGAAAAACTGTTTTTT. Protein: CASSLDGGDFEKLFF.

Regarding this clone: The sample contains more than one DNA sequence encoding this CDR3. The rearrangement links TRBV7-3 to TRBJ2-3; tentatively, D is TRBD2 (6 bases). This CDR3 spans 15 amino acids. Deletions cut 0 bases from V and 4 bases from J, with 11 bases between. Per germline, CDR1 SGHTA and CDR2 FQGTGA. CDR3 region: CASSLTGGLADTQYF. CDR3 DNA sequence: TGTGCCAGCAGCTTAACTGGGGGACTGGCAGATACGCAGTATTTT. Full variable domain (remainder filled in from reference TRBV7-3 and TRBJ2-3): GAGVSQTPSNKVTEKGKYVELRCDPISGHTALYWYRQSLGQGPEFLIYFQGTGAADDSGLPNDRFFAVRPEGSVSTLKIQRTERGDSAVYLCASSLTGGLADTQYFGPGTRLTVL.

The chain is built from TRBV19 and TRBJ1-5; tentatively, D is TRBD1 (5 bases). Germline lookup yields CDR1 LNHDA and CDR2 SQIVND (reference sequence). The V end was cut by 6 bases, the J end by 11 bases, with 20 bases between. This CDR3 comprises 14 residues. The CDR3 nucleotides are TGTGCCAGTAGCAGCCGGGGCTGGGGGTCGGCCCAGCATTTT. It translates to CASSSRGWGSAQHF.

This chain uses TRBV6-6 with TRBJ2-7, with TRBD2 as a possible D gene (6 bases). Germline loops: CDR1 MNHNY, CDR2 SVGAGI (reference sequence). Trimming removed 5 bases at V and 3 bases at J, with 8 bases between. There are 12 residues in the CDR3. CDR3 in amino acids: CASSPDYYEQYF. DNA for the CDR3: TGTGCCAGCAGTCCGGACTACTACGAGCAGTACTTC.

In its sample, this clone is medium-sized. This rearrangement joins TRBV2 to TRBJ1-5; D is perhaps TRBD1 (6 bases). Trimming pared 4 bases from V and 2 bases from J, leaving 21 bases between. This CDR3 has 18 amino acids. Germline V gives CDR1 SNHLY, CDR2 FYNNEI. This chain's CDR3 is CASSGKERGGLGNQPQHF. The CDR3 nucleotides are TGTGCCAGCAGTGGGAAAGAAAGGGGGGGGCTAGGCAATCAGCCCCAGCATTTT. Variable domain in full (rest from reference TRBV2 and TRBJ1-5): EPEVTQTPSHQVTQMGQEVILRCVPISNHLYFYWYRQILGQKVEFLVSFYNNEISEKSEIFDDQFSVERPDGSNFTLKIRSTKLEDSAMYFCASSGKERGGLGNQPQHFGDGTRLSIL.

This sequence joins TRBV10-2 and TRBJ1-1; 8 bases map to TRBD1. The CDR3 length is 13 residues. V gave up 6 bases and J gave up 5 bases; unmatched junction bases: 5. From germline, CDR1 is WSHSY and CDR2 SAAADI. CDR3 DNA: TGCGCCAGCAGAGAACAGGGGGGGACTGAAGCTTTCTTT. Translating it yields CASREQGGTEAFF.

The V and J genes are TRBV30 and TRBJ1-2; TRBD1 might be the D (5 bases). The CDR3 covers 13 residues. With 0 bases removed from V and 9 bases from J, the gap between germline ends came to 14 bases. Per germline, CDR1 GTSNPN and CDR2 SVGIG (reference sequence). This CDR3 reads CAWSVRQGIRYTF. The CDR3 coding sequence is TGTGCCTGGAGTGTAAGGCAGGGTATCCGCTACACCTTC.

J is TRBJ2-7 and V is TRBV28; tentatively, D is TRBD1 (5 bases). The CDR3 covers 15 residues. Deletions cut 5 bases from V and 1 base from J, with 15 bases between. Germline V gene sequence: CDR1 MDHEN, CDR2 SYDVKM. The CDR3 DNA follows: TGTGCCAGCAGTCCGCAGGGTGGATCTTCCTACGAGCAGTACTTC. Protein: CASSPQGGSSYEQYF.

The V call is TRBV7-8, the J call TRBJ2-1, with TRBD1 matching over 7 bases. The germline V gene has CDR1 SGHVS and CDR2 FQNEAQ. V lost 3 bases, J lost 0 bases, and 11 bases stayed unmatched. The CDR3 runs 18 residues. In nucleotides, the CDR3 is TGTGCCAGCAGCTTCCTCGCGGACAGGCTAAGCTCCTACAATGAGCAGTTCTTC. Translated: CASSFLADRLSSYNEQFF. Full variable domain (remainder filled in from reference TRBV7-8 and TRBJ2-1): GAGVSQSPRYKVAKRGQDVALRCDPISGHVSLFWYQQALGQGPEFLTYFQNEAQLDKSGLPSDRFFAERPEGSVSTLKIQRTQQEDSAVYLCASSFLADRLSSYNEQFFGPGTRLTVL.

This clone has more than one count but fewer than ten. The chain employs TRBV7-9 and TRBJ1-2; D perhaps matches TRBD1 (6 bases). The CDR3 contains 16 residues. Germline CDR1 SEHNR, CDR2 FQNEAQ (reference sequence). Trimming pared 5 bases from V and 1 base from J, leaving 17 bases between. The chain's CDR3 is CASSQSSGAINYGYTF. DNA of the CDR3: TGTGCCAGCAGCCAATCATCAGGGGCGATTAACTATGGCTACACCTTC.

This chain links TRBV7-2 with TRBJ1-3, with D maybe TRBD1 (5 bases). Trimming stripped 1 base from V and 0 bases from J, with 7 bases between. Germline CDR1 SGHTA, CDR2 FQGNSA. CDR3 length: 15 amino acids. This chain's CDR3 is CASSLGGSSGNTIYF. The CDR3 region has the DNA TGTGCCAGCAGCTTAGGGGGGAGCTCTGGAAACACCATATATTTT.

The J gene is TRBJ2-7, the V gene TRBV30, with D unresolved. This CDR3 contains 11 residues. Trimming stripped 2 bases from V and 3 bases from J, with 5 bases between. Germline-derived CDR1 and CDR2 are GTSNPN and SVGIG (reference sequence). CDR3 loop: CAWSINYEQYF. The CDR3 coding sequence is TGTGCCTGGAGTATAAACTACGAGCAGTACTTC.

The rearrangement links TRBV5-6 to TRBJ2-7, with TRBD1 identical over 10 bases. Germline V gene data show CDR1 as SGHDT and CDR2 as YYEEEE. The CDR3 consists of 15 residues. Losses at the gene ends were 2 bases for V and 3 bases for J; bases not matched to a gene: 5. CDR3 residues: CASSFYRTGGYEQYF. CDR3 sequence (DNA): TGTGCCAGCAGCTTTTATAGGACAGGGGGCTACGAGCAGTACTTC. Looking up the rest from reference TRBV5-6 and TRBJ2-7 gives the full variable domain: DAGVTQSPTHLIKTRGQQVTLRCSPKSGHDTVSWYQQALGQGPQFIFQYYEEEERQRGNFPDRFSGHQFPNYSSELNVNALLLGDSALYLCASSFYRTGGYEQYFGPGTRLTVT.

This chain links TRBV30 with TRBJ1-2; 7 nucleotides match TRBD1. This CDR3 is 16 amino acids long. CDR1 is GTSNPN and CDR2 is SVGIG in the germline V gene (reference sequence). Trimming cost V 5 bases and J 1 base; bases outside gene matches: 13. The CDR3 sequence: CAWDRDRESLNYGYTF. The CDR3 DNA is TGTGCCTGGGACCGGGACAGAGAATCCCTTAACTATGGCTACACCTTC.

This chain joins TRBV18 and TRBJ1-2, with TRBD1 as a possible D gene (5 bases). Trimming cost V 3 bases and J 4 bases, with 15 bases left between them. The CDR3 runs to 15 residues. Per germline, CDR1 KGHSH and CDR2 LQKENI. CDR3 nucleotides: TGTGCCAGCTCACCCCTCTCGGGGGAAAGCTATGGCTACACCTTC. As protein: CASSPLSGESYGYTF.

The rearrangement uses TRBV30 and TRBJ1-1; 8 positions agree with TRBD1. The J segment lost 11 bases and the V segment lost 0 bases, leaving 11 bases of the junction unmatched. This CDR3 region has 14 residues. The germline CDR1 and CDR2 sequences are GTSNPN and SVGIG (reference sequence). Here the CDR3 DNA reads TGTGCCTGGAGTGTACGATTACAGGGGGATAAGGCTTTCTTT. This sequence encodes CAWSVRLQGDKAFF.

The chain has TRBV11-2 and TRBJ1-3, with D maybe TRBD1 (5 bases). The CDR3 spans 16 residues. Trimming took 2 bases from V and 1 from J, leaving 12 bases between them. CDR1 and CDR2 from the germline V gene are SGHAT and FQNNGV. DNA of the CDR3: TGTGCCAGCAGCTTACAGGGAAGAGGGTCTGGAAACACCATATATTTT. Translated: CASSLQGRGSGNTIYF.

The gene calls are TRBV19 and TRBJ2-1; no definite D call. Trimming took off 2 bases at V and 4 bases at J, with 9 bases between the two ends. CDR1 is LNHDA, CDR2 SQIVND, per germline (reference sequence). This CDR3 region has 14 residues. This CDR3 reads CASSISTTYNEQFF. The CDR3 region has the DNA TGTGCCAGTAGTATATCAACTACTTACAATGAGCAGTTCTTC.

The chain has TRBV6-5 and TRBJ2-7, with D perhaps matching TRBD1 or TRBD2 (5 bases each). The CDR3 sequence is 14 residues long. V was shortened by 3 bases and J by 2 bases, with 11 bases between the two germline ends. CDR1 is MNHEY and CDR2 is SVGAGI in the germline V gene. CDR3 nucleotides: TGTGCCAGCAGTTATGGGACGGGGCCCTACGAGCAGTACTTC. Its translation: CASSYGTGPYEQYF.

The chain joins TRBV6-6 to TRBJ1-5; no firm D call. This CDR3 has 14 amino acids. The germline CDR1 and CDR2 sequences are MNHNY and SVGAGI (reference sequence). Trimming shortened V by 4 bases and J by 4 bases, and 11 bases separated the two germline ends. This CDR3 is CASSSRGNNQPQHF. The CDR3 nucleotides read TGTGCCAGCAGTTCCCGCGGCAATAATCAGCCCCAGCATTTT.